This T cell receptor beta chain was identified during a study of T cells after yellow fever vaccination (dated by TCRdb to between 2017 and 2020). Broadly, across the study: The SMART-Seq v4 Ultra Low Input RNA kit was used to prepare libraries from fractions with low cell numbers. Blood was collected at multiple timepoints before and after primary and secondary immunization, and bulk PBMC replicates and cell subsets were isolated. Bulk TCR alpha and beta repertoires were sequenced longitudinally to track T-cell clones before and after primary and booster YFV17D yellow fever vaccination. Two healthy male donors made up the cohort, one aged 18 to 29 years and the other aged 30 to 39 years.

The CDR3, from cysteine to phenylalanine, totals 15 residues. Only the CDR3 part of the read is kept: 45 bases, read in frame from the first base. CDR1 is given as LNHNV and CDR2 as YYDKDF, both from the germline V gene (reference sequence). V gives up 2 bases and J gives up 1 base, and the segment between their germline ends measures 12 bases. Remarks on this clonotype: Its specific antigen is unknown. Base-call qualities are not available, and no considerably larger clone is one nucleotide away.

TCR cDNA was synthesized by 5'RACE template switching, through which a universal primer site and unique molecular identifiers were introduced. Priming for cDNA synthesis came from both the TCR alpha and TCR beta constant segments. Libraries were amplified in two PCR steps, with sample barcodes and sequencing adapters added in the second step. Sequencing of the libraries was done on either Illumina HiSeq 2500 (2x100 bp) or NovaSeq (2x150 bp). As for the original processing: MIGEC was used to demultiplex reads and collapse the reads into UMI consensus sequences, and MiXCR was used for V(D)J alignment. Vaccine-responding clonotypes were identified with edgeR using replicate PBMC samples, with FDR below 0.01 and a log2 fold change above 5 up to day 15 being required. Each bulk clonotype received a CD4 or CD8 identity based on whether the sequenced CD4 or CD8 repertoire contained that clonotype at higher abundance. The public reads were reprocessed in TCRdb via fastp at Q25 and MiXCR, keeping in-frame beta chains. For every CDR3 protein sequence, its rows merge into one entry that carries the most common genes and DNA. The V and J calls and clone size come from TCRdb's table, not from the authors' own analysis. For this sample there are approximately 610,000 distinct CDR3 sequences; around 17% appear just once. The ten largest clonotypes hold roughly 17% of the sample.

The sample's treatment or condition, from its label and the paper: live attenuated yellow fever vaccine strain. At every blood-draw timepoint, two biological replicates of bulk PBMCs were collected. PBMCs were isolated from peripheral blood using a standard Ficoll-Paque protocol. RNA was extracted with TriZol from bulk PBMCs, CD4 and CD8 fractions, and dextramer-positive and dextramer-negative fractions. Paper-wide results and their limitations: Because abundant contaminating clonotypes from the bulk population could be contained in FACS-sorted repertoires, computational filtering was required. The secondary T-cell response was weaker than the primary response but faster, peaking on day 5 instead of day 15. Because only two donors were included in the study, the extent to which the findings can be generalized is limited. Most clones expanded after primary vaccination (around 96% of CD4 and around 88% of CD8) were re-detected after the booster, suggesting that broad memory maintenance occurred. A small fraction of clonotypes appeared in both the CD4 and CD8 compartments, likely as a result of convergent recombination.

The rearranged chain carries TRBV15 and TRBJ2-7, with the identity of the D gene unclear. The specimen was PBMCs, collected around 5 days after the first yellow fever vaccination. The sequence came from a man aged 18 to 29 who received the YFV17D yellow fever vaccine. The nucleotide sequence reads TGTGCCACCAGCAGACTCGACGCCCCTTCCTACGAGCAGTACTTC. Translated, this gives CATSRLDAPSYEQYF.